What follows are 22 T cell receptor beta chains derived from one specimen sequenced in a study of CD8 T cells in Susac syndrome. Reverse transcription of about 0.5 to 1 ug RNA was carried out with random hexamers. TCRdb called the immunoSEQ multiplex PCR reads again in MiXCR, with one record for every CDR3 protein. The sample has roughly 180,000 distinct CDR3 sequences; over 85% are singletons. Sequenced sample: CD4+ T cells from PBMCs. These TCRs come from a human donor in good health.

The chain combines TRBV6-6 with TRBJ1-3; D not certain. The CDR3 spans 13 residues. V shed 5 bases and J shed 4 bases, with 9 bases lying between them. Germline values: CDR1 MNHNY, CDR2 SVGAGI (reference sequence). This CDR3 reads CASSPQSGNTIYF. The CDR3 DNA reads TGTGCCAGCAGTCCCCAGTCGGGAAACACCATATATTTT.

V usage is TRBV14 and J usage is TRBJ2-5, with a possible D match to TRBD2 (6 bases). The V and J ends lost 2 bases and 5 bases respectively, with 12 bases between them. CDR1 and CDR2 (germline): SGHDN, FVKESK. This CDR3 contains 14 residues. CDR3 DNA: TGTGCCAGCAGCCAACGGAATAGCGGTGAGACCCAGTACTTC. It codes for CASSQRNSGETQYF.

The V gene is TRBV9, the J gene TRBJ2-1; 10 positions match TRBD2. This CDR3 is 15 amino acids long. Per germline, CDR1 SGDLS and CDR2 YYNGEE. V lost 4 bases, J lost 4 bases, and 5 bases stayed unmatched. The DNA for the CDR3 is TGTGCCAGCAGCACCAGCGGGAGGGAGTACAATGAGCAGTTCTTC. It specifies CASSTSGREYNEQFF.

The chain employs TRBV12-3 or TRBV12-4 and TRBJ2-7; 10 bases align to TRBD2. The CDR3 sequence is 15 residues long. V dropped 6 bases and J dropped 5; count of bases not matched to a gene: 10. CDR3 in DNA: TGTGCCAGCAGCCTTACTAGCGGGAATATCGACGAGCAGTACTTC. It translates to CASSLTSGNIDEQYF.

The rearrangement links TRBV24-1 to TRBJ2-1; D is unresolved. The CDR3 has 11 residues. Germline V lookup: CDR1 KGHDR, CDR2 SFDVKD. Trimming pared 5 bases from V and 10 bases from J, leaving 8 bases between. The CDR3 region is CATSGPREQFF. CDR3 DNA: TGTGCCACCAGTGGCCCCCGAGAGCAGTTCTTC.

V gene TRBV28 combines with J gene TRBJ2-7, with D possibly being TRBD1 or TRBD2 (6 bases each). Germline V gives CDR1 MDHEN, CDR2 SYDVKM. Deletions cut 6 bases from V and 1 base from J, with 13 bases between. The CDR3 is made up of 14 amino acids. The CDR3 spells CASRGGRESYEQYF. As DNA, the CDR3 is TGTGCCAGCAGGGGGGGCCGAGAGTCCTACGAGCAGTACTTC.

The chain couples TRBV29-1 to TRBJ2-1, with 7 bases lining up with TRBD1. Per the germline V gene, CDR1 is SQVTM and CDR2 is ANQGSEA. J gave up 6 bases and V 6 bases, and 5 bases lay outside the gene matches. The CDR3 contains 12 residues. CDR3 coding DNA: TGCAGCGTCGACAGGGCTAGCAATGAGCAGTTCTTC. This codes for CSVDRASNEQFF.

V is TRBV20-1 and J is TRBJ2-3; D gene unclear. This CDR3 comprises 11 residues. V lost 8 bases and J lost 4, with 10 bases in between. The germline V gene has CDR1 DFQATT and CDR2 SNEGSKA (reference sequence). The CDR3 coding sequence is TGCAGTAGCGAAAGGGCAGATACGCAGTATTTT. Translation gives CSSERADTQYF.

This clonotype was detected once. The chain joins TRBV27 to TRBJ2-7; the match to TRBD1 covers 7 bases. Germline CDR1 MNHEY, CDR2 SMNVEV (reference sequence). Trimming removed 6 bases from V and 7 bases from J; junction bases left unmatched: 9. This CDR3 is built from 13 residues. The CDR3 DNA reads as TGTGCCAGCAGGGCGACAGGGACGAGGGAGCAGTACTTC. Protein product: CASRATGTREQYF.

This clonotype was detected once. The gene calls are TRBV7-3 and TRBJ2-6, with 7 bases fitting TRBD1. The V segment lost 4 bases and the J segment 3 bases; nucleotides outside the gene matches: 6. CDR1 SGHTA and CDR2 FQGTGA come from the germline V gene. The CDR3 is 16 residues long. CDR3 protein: CASSSRQGFGANVLTF. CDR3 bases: TGTGCCAGCAGCTCGAGACAGGGTTTTGGGGCCAACGTCCTGACTTTC. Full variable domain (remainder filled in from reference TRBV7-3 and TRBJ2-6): GAGVSQTPSNKVTEKGKYVELRCDPISGHTALYWYRQSLGQGPEFLIYFQGTGAADDSGLPNDRFFAVRPEGSVSTLKIQRTERGDSAVYLCASSSRQGFGANVLTFGAGSRLTVL.

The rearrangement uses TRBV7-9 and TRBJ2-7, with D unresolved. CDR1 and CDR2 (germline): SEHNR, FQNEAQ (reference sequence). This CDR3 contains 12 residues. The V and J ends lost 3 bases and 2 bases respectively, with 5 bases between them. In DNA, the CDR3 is TGTGCCAGCAGCTTCACACCCTACGAGCAGTACTTC. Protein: CASSFTPYEQYF.

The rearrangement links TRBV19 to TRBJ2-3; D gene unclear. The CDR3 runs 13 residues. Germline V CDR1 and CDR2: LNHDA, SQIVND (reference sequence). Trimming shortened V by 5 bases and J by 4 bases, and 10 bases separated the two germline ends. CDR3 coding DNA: TGTGCCAGTAGTCCGAGGACCGCAGATACGCAGTATTTT. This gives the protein CASSPRTADTQYF.

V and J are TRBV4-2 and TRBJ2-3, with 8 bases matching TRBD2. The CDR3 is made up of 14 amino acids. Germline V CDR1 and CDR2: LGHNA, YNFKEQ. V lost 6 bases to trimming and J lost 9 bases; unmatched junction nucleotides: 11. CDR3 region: CASSFGAGADTQYF. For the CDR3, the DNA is TGTGCCAGCAGTTTCGGAGCGGGAGCGGACACGCAGTATTTT.

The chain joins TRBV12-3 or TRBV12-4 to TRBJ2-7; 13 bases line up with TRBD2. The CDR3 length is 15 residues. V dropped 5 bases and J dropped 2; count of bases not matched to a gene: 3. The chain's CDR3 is CASSRGTSGTYEQYF. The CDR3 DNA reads TGTGCCAGCAGTCGTGGGACTAGCGGGACCTACGAGCAGTACTTC.

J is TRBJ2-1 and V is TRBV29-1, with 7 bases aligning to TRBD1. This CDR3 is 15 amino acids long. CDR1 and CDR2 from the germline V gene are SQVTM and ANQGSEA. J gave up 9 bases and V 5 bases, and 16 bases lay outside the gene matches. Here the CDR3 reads CSVLRQGQAKGEQFF. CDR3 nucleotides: TGCAGCGTTTTAAGACAGGGTCAAGCCAAGGGTGAGCAGTTCTTC.

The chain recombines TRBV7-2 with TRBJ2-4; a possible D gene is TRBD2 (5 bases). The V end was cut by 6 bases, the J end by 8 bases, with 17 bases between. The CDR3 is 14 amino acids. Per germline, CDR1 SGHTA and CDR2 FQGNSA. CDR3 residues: CASRNRAMEDIQYF. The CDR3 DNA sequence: TGTGCCAGCAGGAACCGGGCCATGGAGGACATTCAGTACTTC.

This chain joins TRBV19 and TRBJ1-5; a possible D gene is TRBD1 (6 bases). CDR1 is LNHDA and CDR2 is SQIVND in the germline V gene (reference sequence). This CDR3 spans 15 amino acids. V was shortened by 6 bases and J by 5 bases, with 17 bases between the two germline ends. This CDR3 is CASREGVGTYQPQHF. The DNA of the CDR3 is TGTGCCAGTAGAGAGGGGGTCGGGACGTATCAGCCCCAGCATTTT.

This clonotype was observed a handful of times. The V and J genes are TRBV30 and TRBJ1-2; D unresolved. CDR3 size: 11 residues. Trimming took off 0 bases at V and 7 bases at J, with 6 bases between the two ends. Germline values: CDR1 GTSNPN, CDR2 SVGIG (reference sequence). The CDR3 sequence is CAWSVGGGYTF. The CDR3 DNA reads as TGTGCCTGGAGTGTCGGAGGTGGCTACACCTTC.

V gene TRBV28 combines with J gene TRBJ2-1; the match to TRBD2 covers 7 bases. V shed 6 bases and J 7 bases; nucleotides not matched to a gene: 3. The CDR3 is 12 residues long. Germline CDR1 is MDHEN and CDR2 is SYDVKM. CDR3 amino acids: CASRPLANEQFF. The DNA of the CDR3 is TGTGCCAGCAGGCCACTAGCGAATGAGCAGTTCTTC.

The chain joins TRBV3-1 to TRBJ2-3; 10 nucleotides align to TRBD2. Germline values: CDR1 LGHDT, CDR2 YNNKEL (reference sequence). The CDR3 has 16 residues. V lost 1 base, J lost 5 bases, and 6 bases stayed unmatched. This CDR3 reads CASSQVVAGGLDTQYF. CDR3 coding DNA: TGTGCCAGCAGCCAAGTAGTAGCGGGAGGTCTAGATACGCAGTATTTT.

As DNA, the CDR3 is TGTGCCAGCAGCTTATTAGCGTATAGCTCCTACAATGAGCAGTTCTTC. It encodes CASSLLAYSSYNEQFF. This chain joins TRBV5-4 and TRBJ2-1; TRBD2 is a possible D gene (5 bases). This CDR3 has 16 residues. V was clipped by 2 bases and J by 0 bases, with 12 bases between them. Germline CDR1 is SGHNT and CDR2 is YYREEE (reference sequence). Using reference TRBV5-4 and TRBJ2-1 for the parts outside the CDR3, the full variable domain is ETGVTQSPTHLIKTRGQQVTLRCSSQSGHNTVSWYQQALGQGPQFIFQYYREEENGRGNFPPRFSGLQFPNYSSELNVNALELDDSALYLCASSLLAYSSYNEQFFGPGTRLTVL.

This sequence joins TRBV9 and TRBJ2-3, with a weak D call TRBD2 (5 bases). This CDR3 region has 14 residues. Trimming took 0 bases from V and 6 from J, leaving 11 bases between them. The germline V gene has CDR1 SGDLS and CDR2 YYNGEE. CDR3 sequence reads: CASSVESPGDTQYF. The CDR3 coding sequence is TGTGCCAGCAGCGTAGAATCCCCGGGGGATACGCAGTATTTT.